This T cell receptor (beta chain) was profiled in a study of T cells in Graves' hyperthyroidism and ophthalmopathy. The overall study: Peripheral blood was secured at the point of initial diagnosis, before any treatment.

Germline CDR1 and CDR2: MDHEN and SYDVKM. The CDR3 loop spans 18 amino acids. V lost 10 bases and J lost 0; bases outside the gene matches: 18. It was RNA transcripts that yielded the amplified TCR beta CDR3 regions. In the first-round RT-PCR of the TCR CDR3, the HTBI primer set was used. TCRdb re-called the multiplex PCR reads through MiXCR, storing one row per CDR3 protein. Here the sample spans about 380,000 distinct CDR3 sequences, roughly 15% being singletons. Under 3 months was the duration of disease in ophthalmopathy patients, who also had a Clinical Activity Score of at least 3 and a NOSPECS grade of at least 4. Together with thyroid ultrasound, orbital computed tomography, serum thyroxine and TRAb, clinical symptoms were used for diagnoses. This clonotype was counted ten times or more.

This receptor was identified in a woman aged 25 to 39 with Graves' ophthalmopathy. V is TRBV28 and J is TRBJ2-1; the match to TRBD2 covers 7 bases. Sequenced: blood. The CDR3 DNA reads as TGTGCCACTCAGAACGGGGGGACTCATTTTAGCTCCTACAATGAGCAGTTCTTC. Translation gives CATQNGGTHFSSYNEQFF. The full variable domain, completed using reference TRBV28 and TRBJ2-1, is DVKVTQSSRYLVKRTGEKVFLECVQDMDHENMFWYRQDPGLGLRLIYFSYDVKMKEKGDIPEGYSVSREKKERFSLILESASTNQTSMYLCATQNGGTHFSSYNEQFFGPGTRLTVL.